The present T cell receptor (beta chain) was sequenced within a study of blood T cell repertoires in COVID-19. Looking at the study overall: Samples representing acute and convalescent COVID-19 were sourced from the United States, Italy and Spain. T cells, B-cell-depleted T cells, or PBMCs supplied cDNA or gDNA.

Trimming cost V 1 base and J 0 bases, with 9 bases left between them. The CDR3 covers 16 residues. In germline, CDR1 is KGHDR, CDR2 SFDVKD. This table comes from immunoSEQ multiplex PCR, and its TCRdb copy is limited to in-frame clones, with some not included. The table records some 200,000 clones, more than 80% of them present only once. The chain is built from TRBV24-1 and TRBJ2-1, with D perhaps matching TRBD2 (6 bases). The receptor's source is a woman aged 40 to 50 with COVID-19, enrolled during active disease. Specimen: peripheral blood. CDR3 coding DNA: TGTGCCACCAGTGATTTAGCCGGGGGCTCCTACAATGAGCAGTTCTTC. It specifies CATSDLAGGSYNEQFF.